Below, 23 T cell receptor beta chains from the same sample are listed, as sequenced in a study of cytotoxic CD8 clonotypes in ibrutinib-treated CLL. The protocol was immunoSEQ multiplex PCR, while the TCRdb copy is restricted to in-frame clones and leaves out a portion. The table includes approximately 70,000 clones, around 84% detected once. Here the sequenced sample was PBMCs, taken at disease progression, from a patient treated with ibrutinib. The source is a human donor with chronic lymphocytic leukemia.

V gene TRBV27 combines with J gene TRBJ2-7, with D perhaps TRBD1 (6 bases). Trimming left V 5 bases short and J 2 bases short, with 19 bases between. CDR1 is MNHEY and CDR2 is SMNVEV in the germline V gene (reference sequence). This CDR3 contains 16 residues. CDR3 nucleotide sequence: TGTGCCAGCAGTCTCCTAAGGACAGAGGGCCCCTACGAGCAGTACTTC. Amino acids: CASSLLRTEGPYEQYF.

Worth noting for this clone: The junction does not match germline at one end; this may be a read error. V gene TRBV2 combines with J gene TRBJ2-7; D gene unclear. The CDR3 has 13 amino acids. Germline CDR1 is SNHLY and CDR2 is FYNNEI. CDR3 loop: CASSKALNYEQYF. The DNA of the CDR3 is TGTGCCAGCAGTAAAGCTCTAAACTACGAGCAGTACTTC.

This chain links TRBV6-5 with TRBJ1-5; D gene ambiguous. This CDR3 region has 13 residues. V was trimmed by 3 bases and J by 1 base, leaving 4 bases between them. From germline, CDR1 is MNHEY and CDR2 SVGAGI. CDR3 DNA sequence: TGTGCCAGCAGTTATTCCAGCAATCAGCCCCAGCATTTT. Translation gives CASSYSSNQPQHF.

The rearrangement links TRBV4-1 to TRBJ2-7, with D perhaps TRBD1 or TRBD2 (5 bases each). Germline V gene data show CDR1 as MGHRA and CDR2 as YSYEKL. CDR3 length: 14 amino acids. Between the trimmed V and J ends, which lost 4 bases and 7 bases, there was a span of 17 bases. The CDR3 sequence is CASSPRWGLVEQYF. The CDR3 nucleotides are TGCGCCAGCAGCCCTCGTTGGGGGTTGGTAGAGCAGTACTTC.

The V and J genes are TRBV27 and TRBJ2-5, with D perhaps given as TRBD1 or TRBD2 (5 bases each). In germline, CDR1 is MNHEY, CDR2 SMNVEV (reference sequence). The CDR3 length is 14 residues. Trimming took off 5 bases at V and 4 bases at J, with 14 bases between the two ends. In DNA form, the CDR3 reads TGTGCCAGCAGTCCGGGGACCGCGGGAGAGACCCAGTACTTC. Translated: CASSPGTAGETQYF.

The chain recombines TRBV18 with TRBJ2-7, with 10 bases fitting TRBD1. Germline CDR1 is KGHSH and CDR2 is LQKENI. Trimming took 2 bases from V and 1 from J; bases not matched to a gene: 2. The CDR3 loop spans 15 amino acids. The CDR3 bases are TGTGCCAGCTCACCAGGACAGGGGGTTTCCTACGAGCAGTACTTC. Amino acids: CASSPGQGVSYEQYF. The full variable domain, completed using reference TRBV18 and TRBJ2-7, is NAGVMQNPRHLVRRRGQEARLRCSPMKGHSHVYWYRQLPEEGLKFMVYLQKENIIDESGMPKERFSAEFPKEGPSILRIQQVVRGDSAAYFCASSPGQGVSYEQYFGPGTRLTVT.

The V and J genes are TRBV5-1 and TRBJ1-1; 9 bases are shared with TRBD1. The CDR3 consists of 15 residues. Trimming at V came to 4 bases and at J to 4 bases, leaving 8 bases not matched to a gene. Germline-derived CDR1 and CDR2 are SGHRS and YFSETQ. The CDR3 DNA sequence: TGCGCCAGCAGCAGGACAGGGGATCGCGGCACTGAAGCTTTCTTT. This encodes CASSRTGDRGTEAFF.

The rearrangement uses TRBV7-9 and TRBJ1-2, with TRBD1 matching 8 bases. Trimming cost V 5 bases and J 5 bases; bases outside gene matches: 7. The CDR3 runs to 14 residues. In germline, CDR1 is SEHNR, CDR2 FQNEAQ (reference sequence). The CDR3: CASSLDRGAYGYTF. The CDR3 nucleotides are TGTGCCAGCAGCCTCGACAGGGGCGCTTATGGCTACACCTTC.

J is TRBJ2-7 and V is TRBV18; D is unresolved. The V gene lost 4 bases and the J gene lost 0 bases, with 22 bases spanning the gap. This CDR3 contains 18 residues. Per germline, CDR1 KGHSH and CDR2 LQKENI. The CDR3 protein is CASSLTLGAGPSSYEQYF. DNA of the CDR3: TGTGCCAGCTCACTTACACTCGGTGCAGGTCCCAGCTCCTACGAGCAGTACTTC. Together with reference TRBV18 and TRBJ2-7, the CDR3 gives the full variable domain: NAGVMQNPRHLVRRRGQEARLRCSPMKGHSHVYWYRQLPEEGLKFMVYLQKENIIDESGMPKERFSAEFPKEGPSILRIQQVVRGDSAAYFCASSLTLGAGPSSYEQYFGPGTRLTVT.

The genes are TRBV19 and TRBJ2-1; 11 positions agree with TRBD1. The CDR3 consists of 18 residues. Germline V lookup: CDR1 LNHDA, CDR2 SQIVND (reference sequence). V was clipped by 1 base and J by 9 bases; unmatched bases: 14. CDR3 nucleotides: TGTGCCAGTAGTATAGGTGCGGCCGGACAGGGGGCGTTTGGTGAGCAGTTCTTC. This gives the protein CASSIGAAGQGAFGEQFF.

The V call is TRBV6-5, the J call TRBJ1-4, with D perhaps matching TRBD1 (6 bases). CDR3 length: 14 amino acids. The germline V and J ends were trimmed by 7 bases and 3 bases, with 12 bases remaining between them. Germline CDR1 MNHEY, CDR2 SVGAGI. The CDR3 nucleotides are TGTGCCAGCAAGCAGGGGAATTCTAATGAAAAACTGTTTTTT. Protein sequence: CASKQGNSNEKLFF.

The V gene is TRBV18, the J gene TRBJ1-3; tentatively, D is TRBD1 (6 bases). The germline CDR1 and CDR2 sequences are KGHSH and LQKENI. V shed 1 base and J shed 0 bases, with 10 bases lying between them. The CDR3 is 16 amino acids. This chain's CDR3 is CASSPRRQVSGNTIYF. The CDR3 DNA reads TGTGCCAGCTCACCACGTAGACAGGTCTCTGGAAACACCATATATTTT.

A remark on this clone: A read error may account for a junction end that differs from germline. J is TRBJ2-3 and V is TRBV5-1, with TRBD2 matching 12 bases. Germline V lookup: CDR1 SGHRS, CDR2 YFSETQ. The CDR3 has 17 residues. CDR3 bases: TGCGCCAGCAGCTTGAGGACTAGCGGGGACCGCACAAATACGCAGTATTTT. Translation: CASSLRTSGDRTNTQYF.

The chain has TRBV9 and TRBJ1-2; no clear D. V dropped 0 bases and J dropped 8 bases, with 14 bases sitting between them. Germline V gene data show CDR1 as SGDLS and CDR2 as YYNGEE. The CDR3 runs 14 residues. As DNA, the CDR3 is TGTGCCAGCAGCGTAGGTATGGAATCGCAGGGCTACACCTTC. This sequence encodes CASSVGMESQGYTF.

V usage is TRBV2 and J usage is TRBJ1-1; D ambiguous. Between the trimmed V and J ends, which lost 8 bases and 0 bases, there was a span of 13 bases. The length of the CDR3 is 14 residues. Germline V gives CDR1 SNHLY, CDR2 FYNNEI. Here the CDR3 reads CASVPLAMNTEAFF. In DNA, the CDR3 is TGTGCCAGCGTACCACTAGCCATGAACACTGAAGCTTTCTTT.

The genes are TRBV30 and TRBJ1-5, with D possibly matching TRBD1 (6 bases). The germline V gene encodes CDR1 GTSNPN and CDR2 SVGIG (reference sequence). The CDR3 loop spans 11 amino acids. V shed 1 base and J shed 9 bases, with 7 bases lying between them. This chain's CDR3 is CAWSGRGPQHF. The DNA of the CDR3 is TGTGCCTGGAGTGGCAGGGGGCCCCAGCATTTT.

The chain has TRBV2 and TRBJ2-5; perhaps TRBD2 as D (6 bases). The CDR3 has 13 amino acids. Germline CDR1 is SNHLY and CDR2 is FYNNEI. V shed 7 bases and J shed 1 base, with 10 bases lying between them. Here the CDR3 reads CASTGLFQETQYF. DNA of the CDR3: TGTGCCAGCACTGGACTATTCCAAGAGACCCAGTACTTC.

This clone turned up a few times. The chain combines TRBV6-5 with TRBJ2-7; D unresolved. CDR1 is MNHEY, CDR2 SVGAGI, per germline. The CDR3 has 11 residues. V was shortened by 5 bases and J by 4 bases, with 6 bases between the two germline ends. CDR3 sequence (DNA): TGTGCCAGCAGTAACAGTTACGAGCAGTACTTC. Translated, it gives CASSNSYEQYF.

This chain uses TRBV19 with TRBJ1-1, with D possibly TRBD1 on 5 matching bases. This CDR3 is 14 amino acids long. Germline CDR1 and CDR2: LNHDA and SQIVND (reference sequence). Trimming left V 10 bases short and J 0 bases short, with 15 bases between. In DNA, the CDR3 is TGTGCCACAAAAGATGGGGGGATGAACACTGAAGCTTTCTTT. Its translation is CATKDGGMNTEAFF. The full variable domain, completed using reference TRBV19 and TRBJ1-1, is DGGITQSPKYLFRKEGQNVTLSCEQNLNHDAMYWYRQDPGQGLRLIYYSQIVNDFQKGDIAEGYSVSREKKESFPLTVTSAQKNPTAFYLCATKDGGMNTEAFFGQGTRLTVV.

J is TRBJ1-6 and V is TRBV28; TRBD1 might be the D (5 bases). Germline CDR1 reads MDHEN; CDR2 reads SYDVKM. The V and J ends lost 10 bases and 10 bases respectively, with 17 bases between them. The length of the CDR3 is 13 residues. CDR3 region: CAIQGVAKSPLHF. CDR3 in DNA: TGTGCCATACAAGGGGTTGCGAAGTCACCCCTCCACTTT.

This clone appeared once. The chain combines TRBV6-1 with TRBJ2-5, with a weak D call TRBD2 (6 bases). CDR1 is MNHNS, CDR2 SASEGT, per germline. Trimming shortened V by 8 bases and J by 5 bases, and 12 bases separated the two germline ends. This CDR3 comprises 12 residues. CDR3 sequence reads: CASELAGETQYF. DNA of the CDR3: TGTGCCAGCGAACTAGCTGGGGAGACCCAGTACTTC.

The rearrangement joins TRBV5-1 to TRBJ2-3, with D hard to call. This CDR3 has 15 amino acids. The germline gives CDR1 SGHRS, CDR2 YFSETQ. The germline V and J ends were trimmed by 4 bases and 1 base, with 13 bases remaining between them. The CDR3 DNA follows: TGCGCCAGCAGCATTTTGGGGATTGGCACAGATACGCAGTATTTT. Encoded protein: CASSILGIGTDTQYF.

This chain uses TRBV6-5 with TRBJ2-1; maybe TRBD1 (6 bases). The CDR3 runs 13 residues. V was clipped by 6 bases and J by 9 bases, with 15 bases between them. CDR1 and CDR2 from the germline V gene are MNHEY and SVGAGI. CDR3 DNA: TGTGCCAGCAGCGGGGCACAGGGTGGTGAGCAGTTCTTC. This sequence encodes CASSGAQGGEQFF.